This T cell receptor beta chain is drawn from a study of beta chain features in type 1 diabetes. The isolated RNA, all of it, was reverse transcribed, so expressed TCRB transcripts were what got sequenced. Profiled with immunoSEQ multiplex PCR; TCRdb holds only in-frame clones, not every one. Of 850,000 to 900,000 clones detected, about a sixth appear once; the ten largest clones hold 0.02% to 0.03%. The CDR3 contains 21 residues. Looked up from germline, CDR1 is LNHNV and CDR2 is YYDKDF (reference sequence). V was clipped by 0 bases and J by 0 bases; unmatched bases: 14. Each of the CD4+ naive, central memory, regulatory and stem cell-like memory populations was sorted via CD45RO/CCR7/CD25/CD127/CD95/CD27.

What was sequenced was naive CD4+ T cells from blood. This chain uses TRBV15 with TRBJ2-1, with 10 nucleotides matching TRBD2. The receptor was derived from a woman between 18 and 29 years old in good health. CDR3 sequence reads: CATSRDFSLAGGDSSYNEQFF. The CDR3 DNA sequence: TGTGCCACCAGCAGAGATTTTAGCTTAGCGGGAGGTGATAGCTCCTACAATGAGCAGTTCTTC.